The 24 T cell receptor beta chains presented below share a single source sample, sequenced in a study of PD-1 blockade in mismatch repair-deficient tumors. The assay was immunoSEQ multiplex PCR, and TCRdb's table has in-frame clones only and misses some. This sample yields fewer than 45,000 clones, of which more than 75% are seen a single time; roughly 4% belongs to the top ten. The specimen comprised peripheral blood, sampled roughly 76 weeks after starting pembrolizumab. These receptors all stem from an adult with mismatch repair-deficient cancer.

This chain joins TRBV7-3 and TRBJ1-1, with D uncertain. Germline values: CDR1 SGHTA, CDR2 FQGTGA. V was pared by 0 bases and J by 1 base, with 9 bases between. The CDR3 runs to 15 residues. The CDR3 DNA reads TGTGCCAGCAGCTTAACGAGTGCGGGGAACACTGAAGCTTTCTTT. It codes for CASSLTSAGNTEAFF.

This rearrangement joins TRBV19 to TRBJ1-2; 8 bases fit TRBD1. The CDR3 covers 17 residues. V gave up 1 base and J gave up 8 bases; unmatched junction bases: 15. Germline V gene data show CDR1 as LNHDA and CDR2 as SQIVND (reference sequence). CDR3 nucleotide sequence: TGTGCCAGTAGTATAGGATACTTGAGTGACAGGGGTTTCGGCTACACCTTC. Its translation is CASSIGYLSDRGFGYTF.

The genes are TRBV19 and TRBJ1-1; D perhaps matches TRBD1 (5 bases). CDR3 length: 14 amino acids. The V and J ends lost 3 bases and 6 bases respectively, with 14 bases between them. CDR1 is LNHDA and CDR2 is SQIVND in the germline V gene (reference sequence). CDR3 loop: CASSINGQGAEAFF. The CDR3 bases are TGTGCCAGTAGTATTAATGGGCAGGGCGCTGAAGCTTTCTTT.

The chain recombines TRBV5-1 with TRBJ2-2; TRBD2 agrees at 10 bases. This CDR3 spans 18 amino acids. The J segment lost 0 bases and the V segment lost 2 bases, leaving 7 bases of the junction unmatched. Germline CDR1 is SGHRS and CDR2 is YFSETQ. In nucleotides, the CDR3 is TGCGCCAGCAGCTTCTACCCAACTAGCGGGGCGAACACCGGGGAGCTGTTTTTT. Translation: CASSFYPTSGANTGELFF.

This sequence joins TRBV18 and TRBJ2-1; perhaps TRBD1 as D (6 bases). CDR1 KGHSH and CDR2 LQKENI come from the germline V gene. The V end lost 6 bases, the J end lost 6 bases, and 12 bases lay between the germline ends. The length of the CDR3 is 13 residues. This CDR3 reads CASSPDRSNEQFF. The CDR3, as DNA: TGTGCCAGCTCTCCCGACAGGAGCAATGAGCAGTTCTTC.

J is TRBJ2-1 and V is TRBV7-2, with 7 bases that match TRBD2. The J segment lost 4 bases and the V segment lost 1 base, leaving 10 bases of the junction unmatched. Looked up from germline, CDR1 is SGHTA and CDR2 is FQGNSA. This CDR3 region has 17 residues. The CDR3, as DNA: TGTGCCAGCAGCTTAGAAGCGGGATCACTGGAATACAATGAGCAGTTCTTC. This codes for CASSLEAGSLEYNEQFF.

About this clone: Other nucleotide sequences in the sample specify the same CDR3. The chain recombines TRBV19 with TRBJ1-5; maybe TRBD1 (5 bases). The germline gives CDR1 LNHDA, CDR2 SQIVND (reference sequence). The ends were cut back, 5 bases at V and 7 bases at J, with 12 bases in the middle. This CDR3 contains 13 residues. CDR3 in amino acids: CASSPQGNQPQHF. CDR3 nucleotides: TGTGCCAGTAGTCCCCAGGGAAACCAGCCCCAGCATTTT.

The chain is built from TRBV21-1 and TRBJ2-1; the DNA was not compared with TRBD2, the D call given in the table. TRBV21-1 is marked as a pseudogene. This CDR3 spans 12 amino acids. The CDR3 loop reads CASRDLGNEQFF. The CDR3, as DNA: TGTGCCAGCCGGGATTTGGGCAATGAGCAGTTCTTC.

This clone has just one count. The chain joins TRBV5-6 to TRBJ2-7; D may be TRBD1 or TRBD2 (5 bases each). This CDR3 contains 15 residues. Germline V gives CDR1 SGHDT, CDR2 YYEEEE. V shed 4 bases and J shed 2 bases, with 16 bases lying between them. CDR3 in DNA: TGTGCCAGCAGCGCTCCGGGACCCGGAACCTACGAGCAGTACTTC. Translating gives CASSAPGPGTYEQYF.

The V gene is TRBV29-1, the J gene TRBJ2-3, with D uncertain. Germline CDR1 SQVTM, CDR2 ANQGSEA. The CDR3 sequence is 11 residues long. V was cut by 3 bases and J by 3 bases, with 4 bases left in between. CDR3 amino acids: CSVELTDTQYF. The DNA for the CDR3 is TGCAGCGTTGAGTTAACAGATACGCAGTATTTT.

DNA for the CDR3: TGTGCCAGCAGGGAAACTAGTTTAGATACGCAGTATTTT. As protein: CASRETSLDTQYF. The gene calls are TRBV6-1 and TRBJ2-3; a possible D gene is TRBD2 (5 bases). The CDR3 is 13 amino acids. Trimming removed 6 bases at V and 5 bases at J, with 12 bases between. The germline gives CDR1 MNHNS, CDR2 SASEGT.

The chain recombines TRBV11-2 with TRBJ2-2, with no clear D. Germline V lookup: CDR1 SGHAT, CDR2 FQNNGV. CDR3 length: 15 residues. Trimming removed 0 bases from V and 5 bases from J, with 10 bases in between. The CDR3 region is CASSLDADSTGELFF. The CDR3, as DNA: TGTGCCAGCAGCTTAGACGCAGATTCGACCGGGGAGCTGTTTTTT.

CDR3 sequence (DNA): TGTGCCAGCACCCATCAAGAGGGGACCCAGTACTTC. This gives the protein CASTHQEGTQYF. This rearrangement joins TRBV7-2 to TRBJ2-5; weak D call: TRBD2 (5 bases). Trimming stripped 7 bases from V and 7 bases from J, with 13 bases between. The CDR3 has 12 amino acids. Germline CDR1 reads SGHTA; CDR2 reads FQGNSA. Filled out from reference TRBV7-2 and TRBJ2-5, the complete variable domain reads GAGVSQSPSNKVTEKGKDVELRCDPISGHTALYWYRQSLGQGLEFLIYFQGNSAPDKSGLPSDRFSAERTGGSVSTLTIQRTQQEDSAVYLCASTHQEGTQYFGPGTRLLVL.

J is TRBJ2-5 and V is TRBV5-4; tentatively, D is TRBD1 (6 bases). Trimming stripped 4 bases from V and 1 base from J, with 11 bases between. CDR1 is SGHNT, CDR2 YYREEE, per germline (reference sequence). CDR3 length: 14 residues. CDR3 DNA sequence: TGTGCCAGCAGCCAGGTGGACAGCCAAGAGACCCAGTACTTC. Translated: CASSQVDSQETQYF.

Comment on this clone: The sample contains more than one DNA sequence encoding this CDR3. V gene TRBV30 combines with J gene TRBJ1-1; D is unresolved. The CDR3 has 13 residues. V was cut by 3 bases and J by 2 bases, with 10 bases left in between. Per the germline V gene, CDR1 is GTSNPN and CDR2 is SVGIG (reference sequence). CDR3 bases: TGTGCCTGGAGCGCGACCGTTAACACTGAAGCTTTCTTT. Protein product: CAWSATVNTEAFF.

The chain is built from TRBV2 and TRBJ1-1, with TRBD1 matching 9 bases. Germline lookup yields CDR1 SNHLY and CDR2 FYNNEI. The V segment lost 7 bases and the J segment 2 bases; nucleotides outside the gene matches: 8. The CDR3 spans 15 residues. Here the CDR3 DNA reads TGTGCCAGCAAACACGGGACAGGGATAAACACTGAAGCTTTCTTT. The encoded protein is CASKHGTGINTEAFF.

Only one count was recorded for this clone. The V and J genes are TRBV28 and TRBJ2-7, with TRBD1 as a possible D gene (6 bases). Germline loops: CDR1 MDHEN, CDR2 SYDVKM. This CDR3 contains 14 residues. V was shortened by 3 bases and J by 0 bases, with 9 bases between the two germline ends. This CDR3 is CASSFRGYSYEQYF. Here the CDR3 DNA reads TGTGCCAGCAGTTTCAGGGGATACTCCTACGAGCAGTACTTC.

This rearrangement joins TRBV30 to TRBJ1-3; maybe TRBD1 (6 bases). The CDR3 runs 12 residues. V lost 4 bases to trimming and J lost 5 bases, with 9 bases between them. Germline loops: CDR1 GTSNPN, CDR2 SVGIG (reference sequence). The CDR3 region has the DNA TGTGCCTGGATAAGGGACAGAAACACCATATATTTT. Protein product: CAWIRDRNTIYF.

V and J are TRBV11-2 and TRBJ2-1; the match to TRBD2 covers 16 bases. Germline CDR1 and CDR2: SGHAT and FQNNGV. V lost 5 bases, J lost 9 bases, and 10 bases stayed unmatched. There are 17 residues in the CDR3. The CDR3 region has the DNA TGTGCCAGCAGCCCCGACCCCGGGACTAGCGGGAGGGGTGAGCAGTTCTTC. Translating it yields CASSPDPGTSGRGEQFF.

The chain combines TRBV5-4 with TRBJ2-3; TRBD2 matches 7 bases. This CDR3 is 16 amino acids long. Trimming took 3 bases from V and 1 from J; bases not matched to a gene: 8. Germline CDR1 is SGHNT and CDR2 is YYREEE (reference sequence). CDR3 sequence (DNA): TGTGCCAGCAGCTCTGGATGGGGGGGAGGCACAGATACGCAGTATTTT. Residues: CASSSGWGGGTDTQYF.

The genes are TRBV2 and TRBJ1-2; unclear D gene. This CDR3 is built from 15 residues. Germline V gene sequence: CDR1 SNHLY, CDR2 FYNNEI. The germline V and J ends were trimmed by 0 bases and 4 bases, with 12 bases remaining between them. The CDR3 region is CASSEALQTSYGYTF. The DNA for the CDR3 is TGTGCCAGCAGTGAAGCCCTACAGACCTCCTATGGCTACACCTTC.

This clone was seen just once. The chain uses TRBV19 and TRBJ1-1; maybe TRBD1 (6 bases). CDR1 and CDR2 from the germline V gene are LNHDA and SQIVND (reference sequence). The length of the CDR3 is 14 residues. Trimming took 4 bases from V and 4 from J, leaving 13 bases between them. CDR3 DNA: TGTGCCAGTAGTACCCAGGGGTTTGGCACTGAAGCTTTCTTT. It translates to CASSTQGFGTEAFF.

This clone was detected only a few times. This chain joins TRBV7-2 and TRBJ2-3, with D possibly TRBD1 on 7 matching bases. This CDR3 has 17 amino acids. Between the trimmed V and J ends, which lost 1 base and 5 bases, there was a span of 19 bases. The germline V gene has CDR1 SGHTA and CDR2 FQGNSA. This CDR3 is CASSLVGGGDTGDTQYF. The CDR3 bases are TGTGCCAGCAGCTTAGTTGGAGGGGGCGACACGGGAGATACGCAGTATTTT.

V gene TRBV19 combines with J gene TRBJ2-7; D unresolved. This CDR3 spans 12 amino acids. Deletions cut 5 bases from V and 7 bases from J, with 12 bases between. Germline-derived CDR1 and CDR2 are LNHDA and SQIVND (reference sequence). The DNA for the CDR3 is TGTGCCAGTAGTTCGCCCCATCGGGAGCAGTACTTC. It specifies CASSSPHREQYF.